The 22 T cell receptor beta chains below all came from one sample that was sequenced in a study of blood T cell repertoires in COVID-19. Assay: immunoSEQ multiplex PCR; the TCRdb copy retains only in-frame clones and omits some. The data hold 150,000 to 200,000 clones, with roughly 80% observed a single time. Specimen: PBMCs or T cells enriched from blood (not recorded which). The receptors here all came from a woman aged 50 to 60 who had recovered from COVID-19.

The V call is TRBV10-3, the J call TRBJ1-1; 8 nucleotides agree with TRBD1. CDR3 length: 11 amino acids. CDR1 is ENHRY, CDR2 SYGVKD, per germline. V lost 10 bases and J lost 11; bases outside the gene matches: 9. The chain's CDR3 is CATIGQGYAFF. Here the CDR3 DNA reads TGTGCCACCATTGGACAGGGATACGCTTTCTTT.

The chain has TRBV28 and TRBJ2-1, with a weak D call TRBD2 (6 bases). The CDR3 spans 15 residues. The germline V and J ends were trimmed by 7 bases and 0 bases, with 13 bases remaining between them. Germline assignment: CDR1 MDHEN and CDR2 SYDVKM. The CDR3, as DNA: TGTGCCAGCACCCCGAGCGGGTTCTCCTACAATGAGCAGTTCTTC. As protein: CASTPSGFSYNEQFF.

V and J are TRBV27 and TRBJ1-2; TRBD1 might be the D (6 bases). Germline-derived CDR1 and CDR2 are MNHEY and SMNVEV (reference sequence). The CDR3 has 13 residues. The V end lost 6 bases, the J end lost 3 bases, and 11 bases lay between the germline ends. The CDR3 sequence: CASRDSPHYGYTF. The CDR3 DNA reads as TGTGCCAGCAGGGACAGTCCACACTATGGCTACACCTTC.

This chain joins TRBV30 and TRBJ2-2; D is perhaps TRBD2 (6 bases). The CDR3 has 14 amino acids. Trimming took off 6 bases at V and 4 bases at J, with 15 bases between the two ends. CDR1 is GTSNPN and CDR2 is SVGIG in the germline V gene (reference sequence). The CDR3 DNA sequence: TGTGCCTGCACCGGACTAAGAGGCACCGGGGAGCTGTTTTTT. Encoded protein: CACTGLRGTGELFF.

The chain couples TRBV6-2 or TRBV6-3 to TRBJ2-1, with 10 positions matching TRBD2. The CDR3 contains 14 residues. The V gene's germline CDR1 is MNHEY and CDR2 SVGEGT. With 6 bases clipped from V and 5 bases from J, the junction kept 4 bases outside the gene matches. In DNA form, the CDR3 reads TGTGCCAGCAGCAAGCGGGAGGGTGACAATGAGCAGTTCTTC. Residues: CASSKREGDNEQFF.

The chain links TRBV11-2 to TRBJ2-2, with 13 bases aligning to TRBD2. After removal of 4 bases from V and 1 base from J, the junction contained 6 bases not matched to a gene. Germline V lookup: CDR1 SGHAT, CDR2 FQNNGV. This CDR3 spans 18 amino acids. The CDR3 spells CASSSRRLAGGNTGELFF. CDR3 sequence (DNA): TGTGCCAGCAGCTCCCGACGACTAGCGGGAGGGAACACCGGGGAGCTGTTTTTT.

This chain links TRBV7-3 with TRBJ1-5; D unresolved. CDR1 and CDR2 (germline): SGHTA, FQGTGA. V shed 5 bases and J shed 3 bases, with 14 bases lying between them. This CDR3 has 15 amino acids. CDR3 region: CASSRQGSFNQPQHF. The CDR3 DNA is TGTGCCAGCAGCAGACAAGGTTCCTTCAATCAGCCCCAGCATTTT.

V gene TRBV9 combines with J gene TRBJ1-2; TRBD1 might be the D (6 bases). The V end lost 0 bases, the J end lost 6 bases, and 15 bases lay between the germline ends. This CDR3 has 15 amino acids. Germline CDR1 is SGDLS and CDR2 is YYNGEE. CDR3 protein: CASSVDYREGNGYTF. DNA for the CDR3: TGTGCCAGCAGCGTAGATTACAGGGAGGGAAATGGCTACACCTTC.

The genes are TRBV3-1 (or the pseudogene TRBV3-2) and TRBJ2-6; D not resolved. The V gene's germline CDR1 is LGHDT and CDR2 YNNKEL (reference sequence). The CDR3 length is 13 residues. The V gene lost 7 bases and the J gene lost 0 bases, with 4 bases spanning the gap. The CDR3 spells CASTYSGANVLTF. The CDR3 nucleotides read TGTGCCAGCACCTACTCTGGGGCCAACGTCCTGACTTTC.

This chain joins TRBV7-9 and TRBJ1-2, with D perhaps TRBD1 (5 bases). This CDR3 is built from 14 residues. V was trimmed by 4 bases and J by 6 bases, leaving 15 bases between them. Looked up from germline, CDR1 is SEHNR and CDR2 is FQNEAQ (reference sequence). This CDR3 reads CASSSGGGVHGYTF. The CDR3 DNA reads TGTGCCAGCAGCTCCGGGGGAGGGGTGCATGGCTACACCTTC.

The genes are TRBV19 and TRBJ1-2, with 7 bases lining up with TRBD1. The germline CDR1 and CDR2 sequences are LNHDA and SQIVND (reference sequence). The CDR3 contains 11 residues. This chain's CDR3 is CAPGQNYGYTF. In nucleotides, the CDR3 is TGTGCTCCGGGACAGAACTATGGCTACACCTTC.

CDR3 loop: CASSQTGTGNTIYF. CDR3 coding DNA: TGTGCCAGCAGCCAGACAGGGACTGGAAACACCATATATTTT. The rearrangement links TRBV6-5 to TRBJ1-3; 7 nucleotides line up with TRBD1. CDR3 length: 14 residues. The germline CDR1 and CDR2 sequences are MNHEY and SVGAGI. V shed 6 bases, J shed 2 bases, and the junction held 4 bases outside the gene matches.

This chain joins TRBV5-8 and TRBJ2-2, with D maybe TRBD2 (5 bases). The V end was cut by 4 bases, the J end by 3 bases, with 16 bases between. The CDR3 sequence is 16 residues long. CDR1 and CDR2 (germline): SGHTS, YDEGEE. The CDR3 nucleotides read TGTGCCAGCAGCGTGAATGTAGGGAGCTACACCGGGGAGCTGTTTTTT. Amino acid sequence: CASSVNVGSYTGELFF.

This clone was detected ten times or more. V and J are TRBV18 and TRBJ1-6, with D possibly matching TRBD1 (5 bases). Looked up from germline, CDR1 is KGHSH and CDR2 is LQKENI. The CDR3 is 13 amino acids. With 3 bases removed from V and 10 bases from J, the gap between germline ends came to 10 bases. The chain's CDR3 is CASSPDRGSPLHF. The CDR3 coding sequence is TGTGCCAGCTCACCTGACAGAGGATCACCCCTCCACTTT.

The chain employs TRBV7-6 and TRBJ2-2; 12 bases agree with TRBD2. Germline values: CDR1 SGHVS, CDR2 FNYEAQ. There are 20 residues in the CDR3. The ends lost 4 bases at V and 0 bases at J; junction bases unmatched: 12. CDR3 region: CASSYRGGLAGATNTGELFF. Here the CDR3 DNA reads TGTGCCAGCAGCTATAGGGGGGGACTAGCGGGCGCCACGAACACCGGGGAGCTGTTTTTT.

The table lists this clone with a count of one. The CDR3 sequence: CASSFDTVGGTEAFF. The CDR3, as DNA: TGTGCCAGCAGCTTCGACACGGTTGGTGGCACTGAAGCTTTCTTT. The gene calls are TRBV7-2 and TRBJ1-1; the D is unclear. This CDR3 region has 15 residues. Per germline, CDR1 SGHTA and CDR2 FQGNSA. V lost 3 bases and J lost 4, with 15 bases in between. The full variable domain, with the rest looked up from reference TRBV7-2 and TRBJ1-1, is GAGVSQSPSNKVTEKGKDVELRCDPISGHTALYWYRQSLGQGLEFLIYFQGNSAPDKSGLPSDRFSAERTGGSVSTLTIQRTQQEDSAVYLCASSFDTVGGTEAFFGQGTRLTVV.

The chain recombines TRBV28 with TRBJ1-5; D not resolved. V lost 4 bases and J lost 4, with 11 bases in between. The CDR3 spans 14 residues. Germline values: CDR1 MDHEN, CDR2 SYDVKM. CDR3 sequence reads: CASSSRKTNQPQHF. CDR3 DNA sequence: TGTGCCAGCAGTTCTAGGAAGACGAATCAGCCCCAGCATTTT.

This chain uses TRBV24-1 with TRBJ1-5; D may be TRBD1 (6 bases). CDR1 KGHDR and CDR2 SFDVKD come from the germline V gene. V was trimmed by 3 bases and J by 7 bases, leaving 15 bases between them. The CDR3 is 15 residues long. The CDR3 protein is CATSDPRGGGQPQHF. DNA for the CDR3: TGTGCCACCAGTGATCCCAGGGGAGGGGGGCAGCCCCAGCATTTT.

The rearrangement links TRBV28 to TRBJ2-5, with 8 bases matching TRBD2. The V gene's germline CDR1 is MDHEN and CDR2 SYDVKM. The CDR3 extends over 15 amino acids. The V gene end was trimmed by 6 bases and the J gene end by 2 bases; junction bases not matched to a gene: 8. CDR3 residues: CASSHTSGPQETQYF. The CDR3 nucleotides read TGTGCCAGCAGCCATACTAGCGGACCTCAAGAGACCCAGTACTTC.

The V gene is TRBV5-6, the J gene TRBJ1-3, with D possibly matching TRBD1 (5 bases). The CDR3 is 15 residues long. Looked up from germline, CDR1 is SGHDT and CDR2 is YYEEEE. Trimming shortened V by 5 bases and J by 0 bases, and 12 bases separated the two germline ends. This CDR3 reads CASRSTDTSGNTIYF. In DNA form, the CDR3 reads TGTGCCAGCAGGTCGACAGATACCTCTGGAAACACCATATATTTT.

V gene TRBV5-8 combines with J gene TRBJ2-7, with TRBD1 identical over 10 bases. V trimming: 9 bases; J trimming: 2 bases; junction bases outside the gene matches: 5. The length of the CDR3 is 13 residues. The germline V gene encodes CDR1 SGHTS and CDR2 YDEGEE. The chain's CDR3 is CANEGQGAYEQYF. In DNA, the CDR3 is TGTGCCAACGAAGGACAGGGGGCCTACGAGCAGTACTTC. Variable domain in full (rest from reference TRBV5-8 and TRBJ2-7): EAGVTQSPTHLIKTRGQQATLRCSPISGHTSVYWYQQALGLGLQFLLWYDEGEERNRGNFPPRFSGRQFPNYSSELNVNALELEDSALYLCANEGQGAYEQYFGPGTRLTVT.

DNA for the CDR3: TGTGCCAGCAGCTTAGGAGCGGGGGTGTACAATGAGCAGTTCTTC. It is translated as CASSLGAGVYNEQFF. The gene calls are TRBV11-1 and TRBJ2-1; 8 bases are shared with TRBD2. Germline V CDR1 and CDR2: SGHAT, FQDESV (reference sequence). This CDR3 is 15 amino acids long. The J segment lost 4 bases and the V segment lost 1 base, leaving 3 bases of the junction unmatched. Using reference TRBV11-1 and TRBJ2-1 for the parts outside the CDR3, the full variable domain is EAEVAQSPRYKITEKSQAVAFWCDPISGHATLYWYRQILGQGPELLVQFQDESVVDDSQLPKDRFSAERLKGVDSTLKIQPAELGDSAMYLCASSLGAGVYNEQFFGPGTRLTVL.